Shown below are 30 T cell receptor beta chains from a single sample sequenced in a study of blood T cell repertoires in COVID-19. The method was immunoSEQ multiplex PCR; TCRdb's version includes in-frame clones alone and lacks a portion of them. The data contain under 500,000 clones, around nine tenths of them singletons. Sequencing was carried out using peripheral blood. Receptor source: a woman aged 30 to 39 with acute or convalescent COVID-19.

The chain recombines TRBV2 with TRBJ2-2; 12 bases agree with TRBD1. The trim removed 7 bases at V and 6 bases at J, leaving 12 bases unmatched. Germline CDR1 SNHLY, CDR2 FYNNEI. This CDR3 contains 17 residues. The CDR3 sequence is CASTPGRDRGRAGELFF. The CDR3 nucleotides are TGTGCCAGCACCCCCGGCCGGGACAGGGGGCGAGCCGGGGAGCTGTTTTTT.

The chain is built from TRBV19 and TRBJ1-5, with 7 bases identical to TRBD1. This CDR3 has 15 residues. Germline CDR1 is LNHDA and CDR2 is SQIVND (reference sequence). The V and J ends lost 6 bases and 5 bases, in that order; junction bases with no gene match: 10. Here the CDR3 DNA reads TGTGCCAGTAGCTACAGGGGTCCCGCCGATCAGCCCCAGCATTTT. Translated: CASSYRGPADQPQHF.

The J gene is TRBJ2-1, the V gene TRBV28; 9 bases are shared with TRBD2. Germline CDR1 reads MDHEN; CDR2 reads SYDVKM. This CDR3 contains 15 residues. Trimming cost V 6 bases and J 8 bases; bases outside gene matches: 11. The CDR3 protein is CASRSGTSWEHEQFF. CDR3 nucleotides: TGTGCCAGCAGATCTGGGACTAGCTGGGAACATGAGCAGTTCTTC. Variable domain in full (rest from reference TRBV28 and TRBJ2-1): DVKVTQSSRYLVKRTGEKVFLECVQDMDHENMFWYRQDPGLGLRLIYFSYDVKMKEKGDIPEGYSVSREKKERFSLILESASTNQTSMYLCASRSGTSWEHEQFFGPGTRLTVL.

The V gene is TRBV2, the J gene TRBJ1-5, with a possible D match to TRBD1 (6 bases). V lost 3 bases and J lost 7, with 16 bases in between. CDR1 is SNHLY, CDR2 FYNNEI, per germline. There are 15 residues in the CDR3. CDR3 coding DNA: TGTGCCAGCAGTGAGGGACACCTCTCTGGCCAGCCCCAGCATTTT. Translation gives CASSEGHLSGQPQHF.

This clone appeared once. The chain is built from TRBV2 and TRBJ2-2; TRBD2 aligns across 8 bases. The V segment lost 7 bases and the J segment 3 bases; nucleotides outside the gene matches: 10. CDR1 and CDR2 (germline): SNHLY, FYNNEI. The CDR3 length is 16 residues. The CDR3 coding sequence is TGTGCCAGCAAGGGTGGGCGGGGGGTTGACACCGGGGAGCTGTTTTTT. It yields the protein CASKGGRGVDTGELFF.

This clone was seen only once. This chain joins TRBV19 and TRBJ1-5; no firm D call. The CDR3 contains 11 residues. V dropped 3 bases and J dropped 9 bases, with 6 bases sitting between them. The germline V gene has CDR1 LNHDA and CDR2 SQIVND (reference sequence). The CDR3 is CASSMTGPQHF. Written as DNA, the CDR3 is TGTGCCAGTAGTATGACGGGGCCCCAGCATTTT.

V gene TRBV2 combines with J gene TRBJ1-1, with TRBD1 matching 9 bases. The length of the CDR3 is 14 residues. CDR1 is SNHLY, CDR2 FYNNEI, per germline. Trimming removed 0 bases from V and 5 bases from J; junction bases left unmatched: 1. CDR3 region: CASSEATGGTEAFF. The CDR3 DNA follows: TGTGCCAGCAGTGAAGCGACAGGGGGTACTGAAGCTTTCTTT.

Details on this clone: The same CDR3 is also encoded by other DNA sequences in this sample. The gene calls are TRBV18 and TRBJ2-3; 10 bases are a match to TRBD1. Germline trimming cut 3 bases from V and 3 bases from J; bases unmatched to any gene: 0. CDR3 length: 14 amino acids. Germline CDR1 KGHSH, CDR2 LQKENI. CDR3: CASSPGQGTDTQYF. The CDR3 coding sequence is TGTGCCAGCTCACCGGGACAGGGGACAGATACGCAGTATTTT.

The chain joins TRBV18 to TRBJ2-4, with 7 bases matching TRBD1. CDR3 size: 19 residues. Losses at the gene ends were 6 bases for V and 0 bases for J; bases not matched to a gene: 17. The germline gives CDR1 KGHSH, CDR2 LQKENI. CDR3 nucleotides: TGTGCCAGCTCCCTGAGCCTATTTGGACAGGATTCAGCCAAAAACATTCAGTACTTC. This translates into CASSLSLFGQDSAKNIQYF.

This chain links TRBV19 with TRBJ2-1; 7 nucleotides agree with TRBD1. From germline, CDR1 is LNHDA and CDR2 SQIVND (reference sequence). The CDR3 spans 15 residues. After removal of 7 bases from V and 6 bases from J, the junction contained 12 bases not matched to a gene. Here the CDR3 reads CASTDRGPPGNEQFF. In DNA, the CDR3 is TGTGCCAGTACCGATAGGGGGCCCCCCGGCAATGAGCAGTTCTTC.

This chain joins TRBV28 and TRBJ1-6, with D tentatively TRBD1 (6 bases). V lost 5 bases, J lost 4 bases, and 18 bases lay in between. CDR3 length: 17 residues. The V gene's germline CDR1 is MDHEN and CDR2 SYDVKM. The CDR3 DNA is TGTGCCAGCAGTGCCGACACAGGGACGATATATAATTCACCCCTCCACTTT. It is translated as CASSADTGTIYNSPLHF.

The rearrangement uses TRBV3-1 (or the pseudogene TRBV3-2) and TRBJ2-7; 8 positions agree with TRBD2. The length of the CDR3 is 16 residues. Germline lookup yields CDR1 LGHDT and CDR2 YNNKEL (reference sequence). The V gene end was trimmed by 5 bases and the J gene end by 0 bases; junction bases not matched to a gene: 9. In DNA, the CDR3 is TGTGCCAGCAGCGCCTGGGGGGCGGGGGGCTCCTACGAGCAGTACTTC. Translated: CASSAWGAGGSYEQYF.

There are a few counts of this clone. This specimen includes other DNA sequences encoding the same CDR3. The rearrangement joins TRBV5-1 to TRBJ2-2, with D possibly being TRBD1 (5 bases). Trimming pared 3 bases from V and 7 bases from J, leaving 10 bases between. Germline lookup yields CDR1 SGHRS and CDR2 YFSETQ. The CDR3 sequence is 13 residues long. CDR3 residues: CASSSQGNGELFF. The CDR3 nucleotides read TGCGCCAGCAGCTCGCAGGGCAACGGGGAGCTGTTTTTT. Full variable domain (remainder filled in from reference TRBV5-1 and TRBJ2-2): KAGVTQTPRYLIKTRGQQVTLSCSPISGHRSVSWYQQTPGQGLQFLFEYFSETQRNKGNFPGRFSGRQFSNSRSEMNVSTLELGDSALYLCASSSQGNGELFFGEGSRLTVL.

This sequence joins TRBV5-5 and TRBJ2-7; D remains unclear. Germline V gene sequence: CDR1 SGHKS, CDR2 YYEKEE (reference sequence). Trimming took 1 base from V and 3 from J, leaving 11 bases between them. This CDR3 region has 14 residues. DNA for the CDR3: TGTGCCAGCAGCTTGTCTCTCAGAAACTACGAGCAGTACTTC. This sequence encodes CASSLSLRNYEQYF.

The chain uses TRBV12-3 or TRBV12-4 and TRBJ2-2; the D gene is possibly TRBD1 (6 bases). The CDR3 runs to 13 residues. The ends were cut back, 8 bases at V and 3 bases at J, with 10 bases in the middle. CDR3 amino acids: CASCSGDTGELFF. The CDR3 DNA reads TGTGCCAGCTGTTCAGGGGACACCGGGGAGCTGTTTTTT.

For the CDR3, the DNA is TGTGCCAGCAGCGCAGGGGAGCGAGAGGATACGCAGTATTTT. Residues: CASSAGEREDTQYF. V and J are TRBV9 and TRBJ2-3, with a tentative D call TRBD1 (6 bases). This CDR3 spans 14 amino acids. Trimming took 3 bases from V and 6 from J, leaving 14 bases between them. The germline V gene has CDR1 SGDLS and CDR2 YYNGEE.

This chain connects TRBV24-1 to TRBJ2-2, with D possibly matching TRBD1 (5 bases). This CDR3 has 18 residues. V was cut by 5 bases and J by 0 bases, with 18 bases left in between. Per germline, CDR1 KGHDR and CDR2 SFDVKD. DNA of the CDR3: TGTGCCACCAGTGCATTCGACAGAAATCCATCGAACACCGGGGAGCTGTTTTTT. Its translation is CATSAFDRNPSNTGELFF.

V gene TRBV10-1 combines with J gene TRBJ2-1; D is undetermined. The CDR3 runs 11 residues. Germline CDR1 reads WNHNN; CDR2 reads SYGVQD (reference sequence). V was shortened by 2 bases and J by 8 bases, with 4 bases between the two germline ends. The DNA for the CDR3 is TGCGCCAGCAGTGAGGGGCATGAGCAGTTCTTC. Its protein product is CASSEGHEQFF.

J is TRBJ2-1 and V is TRBV3-1 (or the pseudogene TRBV3-2); D uncertain. The CDR3 runs to 13 residues. Germline V gene data show CDR1 as LGHDT and CDR2 as YNNKEL (reference sequence). Trimming took off 1 base at V and 8 bases at J, with 9 bases between the two ends. CDR3 DNA sequence: TGTGCCAGCAGCCAAGCCCCTTTCTATGAGCAGTTCTTC. Protein sequence: CASSQAPFYEQFF.

The gene calls are TRBV3-1 (or the pseudogene TRBV3-2) and TRBJ2-3, with D possibly being TRBD2 (5 bases). The CDR3 is 17 amino acids. Trimming stripped 4 bases from V and 4 bases from J, with 21 bases between. Germline lookup yields CDR1 LGHDT and CDR2 YNNKEL (reference sequence). DNA for the CDR3: TGTGCCAGCAGCCTATCTGAGGGTAGCTTACCCGCAGATACGCAGTATTTT. Residues: CASSLSEGSLPADTQYF.

V and J are TRBV7-7 and TRBJ2-1; TRBD2 matches at 9 bases. The CDR3 has 15 residues. The germline gives CDR1 SSHAT, CDR2 FNYEAQ (reference sequence). The V segment lost 2 bases and the J segment 8 bases; nucleotides outside the gene matches: 7. The CDR3 DNA sequence: TGTGCCAGCAGCTTATTTGGCGGGGGGGCCGATGAGCAGTTCTTC. Protein product: CASSLFGGGADEQFF.

This chain joins TRBV7-7 and TRBJ1-2; 10 positions agree with TRBD1. With 4 bases clipped from V and 5 bases from J, the junction kept 10 bases outside the gene matches. From germline, CDR1 is SSHAT and CDR2 FNYEAQ (reference sequence). CDR3 length: 16 amino acids. The CDR3 loop is CASSSQWTGGLYGYTF. The CDR3 nucleotides read TGTGCCAGCAGCTCGCAATGGACAGGGGGATTGTATGGCTACACCTTC.

The chain is built from TRBV5-6 and TRBJ2-7; D is perhaps TRBD1 (5 bases). The CDR3 sequence is 15 residues long. Germline lookup yields CDR1 SGHDT and CDR2 YYEEEE. V lost 3 bases to trimming and J lost 2 bases, with 15 bases between them. CDR3 amino acids: CASSSLGAGPYEQYF. The DNA for the CDR3 is TGTGCCAGCAGCTCTCTTGGGGCTGGGCCCTACGAGCAGTACTTC.

The chain combines TRBV7-9 with TRBJ2-7; 12 nucleotides line up with TRBD1. The trim removed 3 bases at V and 6 bases at J, leaving 6 bases unmatched. Germline values: CDR1 SEHNR, CDR2 FQNEAQ (reference sequence). CDR3 length: 15 residues. This CDR3 reads CASSFLGQGASEQYF. The CDR3, as DNA: TGTGCCAGCAGCTTTCTGGGACAGGGGGCCTCCGAGCAGTACTTC.

The V and J genes are TRBV24-1 and TRBJ2-2, with 7 bases lining up with TRBD1. Germline V lookup: CDR1 KGHDR, CDR2 SFDVKD. V trimming: 4 bases; J trimming: 0 bases; junction bases outside the gene matches: 4. The CDR3 covers 16 residues. The CDR3 DNA sequence: TGTGCCACCAGTGACGTGGACAGGTCGAACACCGGGGAGCTGTTTTTT. Protein: CATSDVDRSNTGELFF.

The chain joins TRBV28 to TRBJ1-4; D ambiguous. V was trimmed by 5 bases and J by 8 bases, leaving 15 bases between them. This CDR3 region has 14 residues. CDR1 is MDHEN, CDR2 SYDVKM, per germline. The CDR3 sequence: CASSADYGREKLFF. The CDR3 DNA sequence: TGTGCCAGCAGTGCGGACTACGGGCGGGAAAAACTGTTTTTT.

The chain links TRBV4-1 to TRBJ2-1, with 13 bases lining up with TRBD2. The V gene's germline CDR1 is MGHRA and CDR2 YSYEKL. Unmatched junction bases numbered 6, after V lost 0 bases and J lost 4 bases. The CDR3 loop spans 18 amino acids. The CDR3 spells CASSQDPPLAGGYNEQFF. The DNA for the CDR3 is TGCGCCAGCAGCCAAGACCCTCCACTAGCGGGGGGGTACAATGAGCAGTTCTTC.

The chain combines TRBV2 with TRBJ1-4; TRBD1 aligns across 7 bases. CDR1 and CDR2 (germline): SNHLY, FYNNEI. J lost 7 bases, V lost 5 bases, and 7 bases had no gene match. The CDR3 loop spans 14 amino acids. In DNA, the CDR3 is TGTGCCAGCAGTCCCGGGACAGTAGGTGAAAAACTGTTTTTT. Protein sequence: CASSPGTVGEKLFF.

The chain combines TRBV28 with TRBJ1-2, with 9 positions matching TRBD1. CDR1 is MDHEN and CDR2 is SYDVKM in the germline V gene. V lost 8 bases, J lost 6 bases, and 4 bases stayed unmatched. This CDR3 has 12 amino acids. CDR3 coding DNA: TGTGCCAGCGAGACAGGGGGAGATGGCTACACCTTC. Translated: CASETGGDGYTF.

V usage is TRBV23-1 and J usage is TRBJ2-3; 7 bases line up with TRBD1. TRBV23-1 is treated as an ORF (open reading frame) with a function not yet certain. This CDR3 spans 16 amino acids. V was pared by 4 bases and J by 6 bases, with 13 bases of the junction left unmatched. This CDR3 is CASSRDRPSPFDTQYF. CDR3 in DNA: TGCGCCAGCAGTCGGGACAGACCATCCCCCTTCGATACGCAGTATTTT.